Each of the 10 T cell receptor beta chains below was sequenced from the same sample in a study of blood T cell repertoires in COVID-19. The table came from immunoSEQ multiplex PCR; TCRdb's copy has only in-frame clones and leaves some out. The profile covers around 130,000 clones, with about 74% appearing a single time and roughly 7.9% taken by the ten largest. The sample taken for sequencing was peripheral blood. The origin of the receptors is a human donor in a cohort sampled during active COVID-19.

This clone was seen a few times. The V gene is TRBV12-5, the J gene TRBJ2-5; tentative D call: TRBD1 (6 bases). This CDR3 contains 13 residues. The V end was cut by 6 bases, the J end by 1 base, with 9 bases between. Germline-derived CDR1 and CDR2 are LGHNT and FRNRAP. The chain's CDR3 is CASGRGGQETQYF. The DNA of the CDR3 is TGTGCTAGTGGGCGAGGGGGCCAAGAGACCCAGTACTTC.

This clone has a single count. The chain carries TRBV21-1 and TRBJ2-7; the table's D call, TRBD1, was not checked against the DNA. TRBV21-1 is a known pseudogene. The CDR3 extends over 16 amino acids. CDR3 sequence: CASSKEGERQCYEQYF. CDR3 in DNA: TGTGCCAGCAGCAAAGAAGGCGAGAGACAATGCTACGAGCAGTACTTC.

The chain is built from TRBV5-1 and TRBJ1-2; tentatively, D is TRBD1 (6 bases). The CDR3 is 16 amino acids. Trimming removed 2 bases at V and 8 bases at J, with 22 bases between. Germline V gene sequence: CDR1 SGHRS, CDR2 YFSETQ. The CDR3 loop reads CASSFTTGNFAGGYTF. The CDR3 DNA sequence: TGCGCCAGCAGCTTCACCACAGGGAACTTCGCGGGCGGCTACACCTTC.

The V gene is TRBV14, the J gene TRBJ1-2; D is ambiguous. The CDR3 is 13 amino acids. Germline CDR1 SGHDN, CDR2 FVKESK. V was shortened by 1 base and J by 5 bases, with 8 bases between the two germline ends. CDR3 sequence reads: CASSQVPRYGYTF. CDR3 nucleotide sequence: TGTGCCAGCAGCCAAGTACCTAGGTATGGCTACACCTTC.

The genes are TRBV4-1 and TRBJ1-5; D possibly corresponds to TRBD1 (5 bases). Deletions cut 3 bases from V and 0 bases from J, with 9 bases between. From germline, CDR1 is MGHRA and CDR2 YSYEKL. This CDR3 has 15 residues. The DNA for the CDR3 is TGCGCCAGCAGCCAGACGCAGGGTAGCAATCAGCCCCAGCATTTT. Translation gives CASSQTQGSNQPQHF.

Only a few counts were recorded for this clone. The V and J genes are TRBV19 and TRBJ1-1, with D uncertain. This CDR3 is 16 amino acids long. Germline CDR1 and CDR2: LNHDA and SQIVND (reference sequence). The V end lost 1 base, the J end lost 0 bases, and 12 bases lay between the germline ends. The CDR3 sequence is CASSIAYSLMNTEAFF. CDR3 nucleotide sequence: TGTGCCAGTAGTATAGCTTACAGCCTTATGAACACTGAAGCTTTCTTT.

V gene TRBV4-1 combines with J gene TRBJ2-1; weak D call: TRBD1 (6 bases). Germline V lookup: CDR1 MGHRA, CDR2 YSYEKL. V lost 4 bases, J lost 2 bases, and 18 bases lay in between. There are 17 residues in the CDR3. The CDR3 region has the DNA TGCGCCAGCAGCCCCGTCGGCAGGGGTGTCCCCTACAATGAGCAGTTCTTC. Its translation is CASSPVGRGVPYNEQFF.

V is TRBV7-9 and J is TRBJ1-1; D uncertain. CDR1 is SEHNR and CDR2 is FQNEAQ in the germline V gene (reference sequence). The CDR3 consists of 13 residues. V was clipped by 1 base and J by 1 base, with 4 bases between them. The CDR3: CASSLDRNTEAFF. DNA for the CDR3: TGTGCCAGCAGCTTAGACAGGAACACTGAAGCTTTCTTT.

The rearrangement links TRBV7-2 to TRBJ2-7, with TRBD1 matching 7 bases. The CDR3 runs to 14 residues. The ends lost 5 bases at V and 9 bases at J; junction bases unmatched: 13. Germline lookup yields CDR1 SGHTA and CDR2 FQGNSA. CDR3 DNA sequence: TGTGCCAGCAGCACCCGGACAGGACCAACAGGGCAGTACTTC. Its protein is CASSTRTGPTGQYF.

This rearrangement joins TRBV7-9 to TRBJ2-5; the D gene is possibly TRBD2 (5 bases). CDR1 and CDR2 from the germline V gene are SEHNR and FQNEAQ (reference sequence). Between the trimmed V and J ends, which lost 5 bases and 9 bases, there was a span of 13 bases. This CDR3 spans 12 amino acids. The CDR3 bases are TGTGCCAGCAGCCGGACTGATTTGTCCCAGTACTTC. It codes for CASSRTDLSQYF.